Below, 26 T cell receptor beta chains from the same sample are listed, as sequenced in a study of regulatory T cells in long-lasting Graves disease. The time point is: newly diagnosed GD, antithyroid drugs for less than 3 months. From PBMCs, RNA was extracted and then used to make the TCR library. Building the TCR beta libraries relied on iRepertoire HTBI primers, and CDR3 regions underwent Arm-PCR. TCRdb called the multiplex PCR reads again in MiXCR, with one record for every CDR3 protein. The data contain around 420,000 distinct CDR3 sequences, over 12% of them singletons. The same sample was also studied in work on T cells in Graves' hyperthyroidism and ophthalmopathy.

The source was peripheral blood mononuclear cells (PBMCs), collected at new diagnosis, from a patient treated with antithyroid drugs. The source of these receptors is a woman between 40 and 50 years old with Graves disease.

This clonotype was detected many times. The chain links TRBV12-3 or TRBV12-4 to TRBJ2-5; D might be TRBD2 (5 bases). The V and J ends lost 6 bases and 4 bases respectively, with 9 bases between them. This CDR3 region has 12 residues. The CDR3 sequence: CASRDSGETQYF. The CDR3 DNA reads TGTGCCAGCAGGGACTCGGGAGAGACCCAGTACTTC.

This clonotype was observed many times. The rearrangement links TRBV12-3 or TRBV12-4 to TRBJ2-3; D remains unclear. This CDR3 region has 11 residues. The ends were cut back, 2 bases at V and 4 bases at J, with 1 base in the middle. CDR3 sequence: CASSLSDTQYF. The DNA for the CDR3 is TGTGCCAGCAGTTTATCAGATACGCAGTATTTT.

This clonotype was counted at least ten times. The chain combines TRBV12-5 with TRBJ2-4, with D possibly called TRBD1 or TRBD2 (5 bases each). V shed 5 bases and J shed 0 bases, with 17 bases lying between them. The CDR3 has 17 residues. Germline-derived CDR1 and CDR2 are LGHNT and FRNRAP. CDR3 DNA: TGTGCTAGTGGTCGAGGGGTTCCCGATCTAGCCAAAAACATTCAGTACTTC. It encodes CASGRGVPDLAKNIQYF.

Points on this clonotype: A much larger clone lies one base from this, so it may be a read error. This rearrangement joins TRBV30 to TRBJ2-3, with a possible D match to TRBD1 (5 bases). CDR1 is GTSNPN and CDR2 is SVGIG in the germline V gene (reference sequence). This CDR3 is 12 amino acids long. CDR3 nucleotide sequence: TGTGCCCGGAGTGCACAGGCAGATACGCAGTATTTT. Translated: CARSAQADTQYF.

This clonotype was picked up many times. This rearrangement joins TRBV5-1 to TRBJ2-2; 11 bases fit TRBD2. In germline, CDR1 is SGHRS, CDR2 YFSETQ. The CDR3 length is 18 residues. Unmatched junction bases numbered 9, after V lost 1 base and J lost 4 bases. DNA of the CDR3: TGCGCCAGCAGCTTGCTGGGACTAGCGGAGCCCCCCACCGGGGAGCTGTTTTTT. It encodes CASSLLGLAEPPTGELFF. The whole variable domain, remainder taken from reference TRBV5-1 and TRBJ2-2, is KAGVTQTPRYLIKTRGQQVTLSCSPISGHRSVSWYQQTPGQGLQFLFEYFSETQRNKGNFPGRFSGRQFSNSRSEMNVSTLELGDSALYLCASSLLGLAEPPTGELFFGEGSRLTVL.

The chain carries TRBV6-2 or TRBV6-3 and TRBJ2-3; the match to TRBD1 covers 8 bases. Germline V gene lookup returns CDR1 MNHEY and CDR2 SVGEGT. Losses at the gene ends were 2 bases for V and 5 bases for J; bases not matched to a gene: 3. This CDR3 is 14 amino acids long. The DNA for the CDR3 is TGTGCCAGCAGTTACCAGGGGGCGGTAGATACGCAGTATTTT. Translation: CASSYQGAVDTQYF.

Ten or more counts support this clonotype. The CDR3 loop reads CASRETGKPYNEQFF. The CDR3 bases are TGTGCCAGCAGAGAGACAGGCAAACCCTACAATGAGCAGTTCTTC. V and J are TRBV28 and TRBJ2-1, with D perhaps TRBD1 (6 bases). Per the germline V gene, CDR1 is MDHEN and CDR2 is SYDVKM. The V gene lost 6 bases and the J gene lost 2 bases, with 14 bases spanning the gap. The CDR3 loop spans 15 amino acids.

The sample holds a few counts of this clonotype. This chain links TRBV7-6 with TRBJ2-3; D is possibly TRBD2 (5 bases). Trimming left V 2 bases short and J 2 bases short, with 11 bases between. There are 15 residues in the CDR3. Germline-derived CDR1 and CDR2 are SGHVS and FNYEAQ. CDR3 in amino acids: CASSLKRKDTDTQYF. CDR3 in DNA: TGTGCCAGCAGCTTAAAGCGGAAGGACACAGATACGCAGTATTTT.

This clonotype was recorded a few times. V and J are TRBV29-1 and TRBJ2-7; 8 nucleotides match TRBD2. Germline values: CDR1 SQVTM, CDR2 ANQGSEA. V lost 4 bases to trimming and J lost 5 bases; unmatched junction nucleotides: 4. The CDR3 has 12 amino acids. The CDR3 protein is CSVASGFDEQYF. CDR3 coding DNA: TGCAGCGTTGCTAGCGGGTTCGACGAGCAGTACTTC.

In its sample, this clonotype was seen many times. This sequence joins TRBV20-1 and TRBJ1-1; D is uncertain. The CDR3 totals 13 residues. Germline V CDR1 and CDR2: DFQATT, SNEGSKA (reference sequence). The V end lost 1 base, the J end lost 4 bases, and 10 bases lay between the germline ends. CDR3 coding DNA: TGCAGTGCTAGAGTTCCGGGGAGCACTGAAGCTTTCTTT. Its protein is CSARVPGSTEAFF.

This clonotype was detected many times. The chain is built from TRBV6-5 and TRBJ2-1, with 8 nucleotides matching TRBD2. Germline V CDR1 and CDR2: MNHEY, SVGAGI. The CDR3 extends over 16 amino acids. V lost 0 bases and J lost 3; bases outside the gene matches: 4. For the CDR3, the DNA is TGTGCCAGCAGTTACTCGTTAAGCGGGGGCTACAATGAGCAGTTCTTC. It encodes CASSYSLSGGYNEQFF.

This clonotype was recorded at least ten times. This chain connects TRBV12-3 or TRBV12-4 to TRBJ2-1; 12 bases agree with TRBD2. The V segment lost 6 bases and the J segment 4 bases; nucleotides outside the gene matches: 7. The CDR3 extends over 16 amino acids. The CDR3 nucleotides read TGTGCCAGCAGACTAGGACTAGCGGGACCATACAATGAGCAGTTCTTC. It specifies CASRLGLAGPYNEQFF.

This clonotype came up many times. J is TRBJ1-1 and V is TRBV19; D is undetermined. The CDR3 length is 14 residues. In germline, CDR1 is LNHDA, CDR2 SQIVND (reference sequence). V was shortened by 6 bases and J by 4 bases, with 15 bases between the two germline ends. The CDR3: CASRRPGLSTEAFF. The CDR3 DNA reads TGTGCCAGTAGGAGACCCGGACTGAGCACTGAAGCTTTCTTT.

This clonotype was counted between two and nine times. This sequence joins TRBV4-1 and TRBJ2-7; possibly TRBD2 for D (5 bases). Trimming cost V 3 bases and J 5 bases, with 8 bases left between them. The CDR3 length is 12 residues. CDR1 and CDR2 (germline): MGHRA, YSYEKL. CDR3 loop: CASSHGGNEQYF. The CDR3 bases are TGCGCCAGCAGCCATGGAGGTAACGAGCAGTACTTC.

This clonotype was seen ten or more times. The chain couples TRBV5-5 to TRBJ2-7; D possibly corresponds to TRBD2 (6 bases). CDR1 is SGHKS and CDR2 is YYEKEE in the germline V gene (reference sequence). The ends were cut back, 3 bases at V and 7 bases at J, with 17 bases in the middle. The CDR3 totals 14 residues. This CDR3 reads CASSSSDWAGEQYF. DNA for the CDR3: TGTGCCAGCAGCTCATCGGACTGGGCGGGAGAGCAGTACTTC.

The chain carries TRBV12-3 or TRBV12-4 and TRBJ1-3; the match to TRBD1 covers 7 bases. The CDR3 has 18 residues. Trimming removed 7 bases from V and 3 bases from J; junction bases left unmatched: 18. The CDR3 DNA reads TGTGCCAGCAACCCTTCAGTGACAGGGTGGGCGCTTGGAAACACCATATATTTT. It is translated as CASNPSVTGWALGNTIYF.

This clonotype turned up a few times. The rearrangement links TRBV25-1 to TRBJ1-2; D is unresolved. Germline V gene data show CDR1 as MGHDK and CDR2 as SYGVNS. The V gene lost 2 bases and the J gene lost 2 bases, with 6 bases spanning the gap. The CDR3 loop spans 13 amino acids. The CDR3 region has the DNA TGTGCCAGCAGTGAAATAGGAAACTATGGCTACACCTTC. Translated: CASSEIGNYGYTF.

This clonotype was seen many times. The rearrangement uses TRBV18 and TRBJ1-2; possibly TRBD1 for D (6 bases). Deletions cut 4 bases from V and 4 bases from J, with 13 bases between. Germline V gives CDR1 KGHSH, CDR2 LQKENI. The CDR3 totals 14 residues. CDR3 in DNA: TGTGCCAGCTCACAAGACAGGAATCGCTATGGCTACACCTTC. It encodes CASSQDRNRYGYTF.

This clonotype was recorded at least ten times. The genes are TRBV11-3 and TRBJ2-5; D uncertain. Trimming stripped 0 bases from V and 1 base from J, with 9 bases between. The CDR3 loop spans 15 amino acids. Germline lookup yields CDR1 SGHNT and CDR2 YENEEA. The CDR3 loop is CASSLDPGSQETQYF. DNA for the CDR3: TGTGCCAGCAGCTTAGATCCCGGCAGCCAAGAGACCCAGTACTTC.

This clonotype has a count of ten or more. V and J are TRBV7-2 and TRBJ1-1; perhaps TRBD1 as D (6 bases). The CDR3 runs to 16 residues. With 4 bases removed from V and 6 bases from J, the gap between germline ends came to 21 bases. Germline lookup yields CDR1 SGHTA and CDR2 FQGNSA. The CDR3 bases are TGTGCCAGCAGCTATAGGGGGGGTGGGTTGTTCGCTGAAGCTTTCTTT. The encoded protein is CASSYRGGGLFAEAFF. The full variable domain, completed using reference TRBV7-2 and TRBJ1-1, is GAGVSQSPSNKVTEKGKDVELRCDPISGHTALYWYRQSLGQGLEFLIYFQGNSAPDKSGLPSDRFSAERTGGSVSTLTIQRTQQEDSAVYLCASSYRGGGLFAEAFFGQGTRLTVV.

The chain combines TRBV20-1 with TRBJ2-1; either TRBD1 or TRBD2 may supply D (5 bases each). Per germline, CDR1 DFQATT and CDR2 SNEGSKA (reference sequence). This CDR3 is 14 amino acids long. The V end was cut by 6 bases, the J end by 12 bases, with 24 bases between. The CDR3 sequence is CSASRGRSGIWQFF. DNA of the CDR3: TGCAGTGCCTCCCGGGGCCGTTCAGGGATCTGGCAGTTCTTC.

This clonotype occurred many times. The V call is TRBV20-1, the J call TRBJ2-3; D remains ambiguous. From germline, CDR1 is DFQATT and CDR2 SNEGSKA (reference sequence). Trimming took off 3 bases at V and 3 bases at J, with 7 bases between the two ends. This CDR3 comprises 12 residues. CDR3 protein: CSARGETDTQYF. The CDR3 DNA is TGCAGTGCTAGGGGTGAGACAGATACGCAGTATTTT.

Worth noting for this clonotype: This may come from a read error, since a much larger clone is one base off. This rearrangement joins TRBV12-3 or TRBV12-4 to TRBJ2-7, with D possibly TRBD1 on 5 matching bases. This CDR3 has 15 residues. V lost 8 bases to trimming and J lost 3 bases, with 20 bases between them. CDR3 sequence (DNA): TGTGCCAGCTTTACAGGTACTCCCCCCGACTACGAGCAGTACTTC. Its translation: CASFTGTPPDYEQYF.

This clonotype was seen repeatedly, ten times or more. This rearrangement joins TRBV29-1 to TRBJ2-3; 7 bases fit TRBD1. The V gene end was trimmed by 0 bases and the J gene end by 2 bases; junction bases not matched to a gene: 14. CDR1 SQVTM and CDR2 ANQGSEA come from the germline V gene. This CDR3 has 18 amino acids. The CDR3 sequence is CSVEDDRQGLVPTDTQYF. The CDR3 region has the DNA TGCAGCGTTGAAGACGATCGACAGGGCCTGGTCCCCACAGATACGCAGTATTTT.

In its sample, this clonotype was seen a few times. The chain couples TRBV7-8 to TRBJ2-4, with D unclear. V dropped 1 base and J dropped 5 bases, with 18 bases sitting between them. The germline CDR1 and CDR2 sequences are SGHVS and FQNEAQ. The CDR3 is made up of 17 amino acids. DNA of the CDR3: TGTGCCAGCAGCTTAGGACTTGAATGGTCAGTAGAAAACATTCAGTACTTC. It codes for CASSLGLEWSVENIQYF.

Concerning this clonotype: At one of its ends the junction is not consistent with the germline gene, which may arise from a read error. The chain joins TRBV28 to TRBJ2-7; maybe TRBD1 (10 bases). The germline CDR1 and CDR2 sequences are MDHEN and SYDVKM. The CDR3 is 15 residues long. Here the CDR3 reads CASSLGTGELLAGVF. The CDR3 bases are TGTGCCAGCAGCCTAGGGACAGGGGAATTATTAGCGGGAGTCTTC. The variable domain in full, completed from reference TRBV28 and TRBJ2-7, reads DVKVTQSSRYLVKRTGEKVFLECVQDMDHENMFWYRQDPGLGLRLIYFSYDVKMKEKGDIPEGYSVSREKKERFSLILESASTNQTSMYLCASSLGTGELLAGVFGPGTRLTVT.